A selection of T cell receptor beta chains follows, all from one sample in a study of cytomegalovirus exposure and HLA in healthy donors. Here immunoSEQ multiplex PCR was the method, and the copy in TCRdb shows in-frame clones only, minus some. The table lists around 71,000 clones, over 85% of them singletons. The specimen was PBMCs. These receptors originate from a man aged 18 to 30 in good health and CMV-seropositive. Each CDR3 is given with its conserved first and last residue. Fields, in order: CDR3 length, V gene, J gene, CDR3 protein.

12	TRBV7-2	TRBJ2-7	CASSFTGYEQYF
15	TRBV19	TRBJ2-1	CASSSDRGQVNEQFF
14	TRBV6-1	TRBJ1-2	CASSEPGQGYGYTF
14	TRBV30	TRBJ2-3	CAWSDRVSTDTQYF
15	TRBV7-7	TRBJ1-4	CASSQTGGANEKLFF
15	TRBV10-1	TRBJ2-3	CASSLGQGAGDTQYF
14	TRBV5-6	TRBJ1-5	CASSNIHSNQPQHF
17	TRBV4-2	TRBJ2-1	CASSQRGTSEPYNEQFF
15	TRBV2	TRBJ2-1	CASRRTSGSGNEQFF
15	TRBV6-4	TRBJ2-3	CASSPTSGRADTQYF
16	TRBV6-6	TRBJ1-5	CASSAAGTEENQPQHF
13	TRBV10-3	TRBJ1-2	CAISETTNYGYTF
16	TRBV5-1	TRBJ2-2	CASSLGRQPYTGELFF
15	TRBV30	TRBJ2-1	CAWRPKTSPYNEQFF
14	TRBV6-6	TRBJ1-4	CASKRGTEGEKLFF
14	TRBV5-1	TRBJ2-7	CASSLESGLAEQYF
13	TRBV6-5	TRBJ1-5	CASRPQSNQPQHF
14	TRBV29-1	TRBJ2-7	CSVIPVGEPYEQYF
16	TRBV11-2	TRBJ1-1	CASSLLGTGPNTEAFF
15	TRBV7-6	TRBJ1-1	CASSLAGQGSTEAFF
13	TRBV7-9	TRBJ1-4	CASSFGGGEKLFF
16	TRBV5-4	TRBJ2-2	CASSSARGEMWGELFF
16	TRBV11-2	TRBJ2-7	CASSILSRGGGGEQYF
17	TRBV9	TRBJ1-4	CASSGGPALKTDEKLFF
16	TRBV19	TRBJ1-5	CASSLSWTGANQPQHF
15	TRBV11-2	TRBJ2-7	CASSFNGGPSYEQYF
14	TRBV4-1	TRBJ2-7	CASSHPGQGPEQYF
13	TRBV5-1	TRBJ1-6	CASGELPDSPLHF
14	TRBV6-5	TRBJ2-3	CASRKSVNTDTQYF
16	TRBV4-1	TRBJ2-1	CASSQEYRGNYNEQFF
15	TRBV19	TRBJ2-3	CASSIPGLASGAQYF
14	TRBV30	TRBJ1-4	CAWSIITGNEKLFF
16	TRBV11-1	TRBJ2-3	CASSFSTGDKADTQYF
16	TRBV4-1	TRBJ2-3	CASSQNLAGATDTQYF
12	TRBV10-3	TRBJ1-5	CAISEPQQPQHF
14	TRBV11-1	TRBJ2-3	CASTLAGGLDTQYF
18	TRBV14	TRBJ2-2	CASSQDVFAGQRGGELFF
14	TRBV19	TRBJ1-2	CASSSSTGFYGYTF
18	TRBV7-8	TRBJ2-5	CASSLVGAASGHRETQYF
14	TRBV6-1	TRBJ2-1	CASTLTRNLNEQFF
15	TRBV11-2	TRBJ1-5	CASSLDRGAHQPQHF
15	TRBV4-1	TRBJ1-6	CASSPLGTGSSPLHF
14	TRBV6-6	TRBJ2-7	CASRKGGESYEQYF
15	TRBV30	TRBJ2-3	CAWSGAGGPVDTQYF
14	TRBV2	TRBJ2-7	CASTPRDIHYEQYF
15	TRBV11-2	TRBJ1-4	CASSLARGENEKLFF
16	TRBV2	TRBJ2-5	CASRTRQGWDQETQYF
15	TRBV27	TRBJ2-7	CASRLRALAGGGQYF
14	TRBV29-1	TRBJ2-7	CSVEETRTSYEQYF
15	TRBV7-2	TRBJ2-1	CASSPKREVGNEQFF
14	TRBV10-2	TRBJ2-3	CASRLAASTDTQYF
14	TRBV2	TRBJ2-5	CASSRGQSIETQYF
13	TRBV28	TRBJ2-7	CASRTSGGYEQYF
13	TRBV10-3	TRBJ2-7	CAIRRTSGTEQYF
13	TRBV19	TRBJ1-3	CASSSSVGNTIYF